What follows are 15 T cell receptor beta chains derived from one specimen sequenced in a study of blood T cell repertoires in COVID-19. The protocol was immunoSEQ multiplex PCR, while the TCRdb copy is restricted to in-frame clones and leaves out a portion. The sample lists fewer than 350,000 clones, around 90% seen once, with about 2.1% in the top ten. The sequencing input was PBMCs or T cells enriched from blood (not recorded which). The receptors shown here come from a woman aged 40-49 years with acute COVID-19.

CDR3 region: CASSLAGTGGAETQYF. CDR3 bases: TGTGCCAGCAGCTTAGCGGGGACAGGGGGAGCAGAGACCCAGTACTTC. The genes are TRBV7-2 and TRBJ2-5, with 11 bases identical to TRBD1. This CDR3 comprises 16 residues. Germline CDR1 SGHTA, CDR2 FQGNSA. The junction had 4 bases not matched to a gene; V was cut back by 0 bases and J by 4 bases.

V is TRBV5-6 and J is TRBJ2-5; the match to TRBD1 covers 7 bases. The CDR3 extends over 15 amino acids. Germline V gene data show CDR1 as SGHDT and CDR2 as YYEEEE. J gave up 6 bases and V 0 bases, and 8 bases lay outside the gene matches. As DNA, the CDR3 is TGTGCCAGCAGCTTGGAAGACAGGGTAGTCAAGACCCAGTACTTC. This gives the protein CASSLEDRVVKTQYF.

Here the CDR3 DNA reads TGTGCCAGCAGCGACGAGGGGAGGACTGAAGCTTTCTTT. Its translation is CASSDEGRTEAFF. The chain has TRBV6-5 and TRBJ1-1; a possible D gene is TRBD1 (5 bases). Germline values: CDR1 MNHEY, CDR2 SVGAGI. The CDR3 loop spans 13 amino acids. Trimming removed 6 bases at V and 5 bases at J, with 13 bases between.

The sample holds many counts of this clone. The V gene is TRBV11-3, the J gene TRBJ2-7; TRBD2 aligns across 11 bases. The germline gives CDR1 SGHNT, CDR2 YENEEA. This CDR3 is 16 amino acids long. V was clipped by 4 bases and J by 0 bases; unmatched bases: 5. This CDR3 reads CASSYGGTSGSYEQYF. The CDR3 DNA reads TGTGCCAGCAGCTACGGAGGGACTAGCGGCTCCTACGAGCAGTACTTC.

The V call is TRBV5-1, the J call TRBJ2-1; 8 bases line up with TRBD1. With V trimmed by 2 bases and J by 6 bases, 7 bases remained unmatched. This CDR3 is 15 amino acids long. Germline V lookup: CDR1 SGHRS, CDR2 YFSETQ. CDR3 DNA sequence: TGCGCCAGCAGCTTTGCGGACAGGGATAGCAATGAGCAGTTCTTC. Residues: CASSFADRDSNEQFF.

The V and J genes are TRBV3-1 (or the pseudogene TRBV3-2) and TRBJ1-3; 9 bases are a match to TRBD1. Germline V gene data show CDR1 as LGHDT and CDR2 as YNNKEL (reference sequence). The CDR3 is 16 amino acids. The V gene end was trimmed by 2 bases and the J gene end by 4 bases; junction bases not matched to a gene: 6. The CDR3 nucleotides are TGTGCCAGCAGCCAAAGGACAGGGGATAAAGGAAACACCATATATTTT. Translating gives CASSQRTGDKGNTIYF.

CDR3 sequence: CASSPWRSGRSQETQYF. The CDR3 DNA is TGTGCCAGCAGCCCCTGGCGCAGCGGGAGGAGCCAAGAGACCCAGTACTTC. This rearrangement joins TRBV11-3 to TRBJ2-5, with 9 bases fitting TRBD2. With 5 bases clipped from V and 1 base from J, the junction kept 11 bases outside the gene matches. The germline gives CDR1 SGHNT, CDR2 YENEEA. CDR3 length: 17 amino acids.

The V and J genes are TRBV6-5 and TRBJ1-4; TRBD1 might be the D (5 bases). In germline, CDR1 is MNHEY, CDR2 SVGAGI. The CDR3 is 14 residues long. V gave up 0 bases and J gave up 5 bases, with 7 bases separating them. In DNA form, the CDR3 reads TGTGCCAGCAGTTACTCCCCAGGGAATGAAAAACTGTTTTTT. Protein sequence: CASSYSPGNEKLFF.

J is TRBJ1-6 and V is TRBV18; TRBD1 is a possible D gene (5 bases). The CDR3 loop spans 14 amino acids. Trimming cost V 3 bases and J 7 bases, with 10 bases left between them. Germline V lookup: CDR1 KGHSH, CDR2 LQKENI. CDR3 amino acids: CASSPQGENSPLHF. The CDR3 coding sequence is TGTGCCAGCTCACCCCAGGGCGAGAATTCACCCCTCCACTTT.

In DNA form, the CDR3 reads TGTGCCAGCTCCCCCCTTGGCCTTTTAGAGACCCAGTACTTC. Its translation is CASSPLGLLETQYF. The V call is TRBV18, the J call TRBJ2-5, with no clear D. V lost 6 bases and J 4 bases, leaving 15 bases between the germline ends. Germline assignment: CDR1 KGHSH and CDR2 LQKENI. The CDR3 contains 14 residues.

The chain recombines TRBV2 with TRBJ1-2; no clear D gene. The V gene's germline CDR1 is SNHLY and CDR2 FYNNEI. There are 16 residues in the CDR3. V lost 6 bases to trimming and J lost 3 bases, with 20 bases between them. CDR3 loop: CASSKQTPGIYYGYTF. The CDR3 bases are TGTGCCAGCAGCAAACAAACGCCGGGAATATACTATGGCTACACCTTC.

This chain joins TRBV24-1 and TRBJ1-2, with D perhaps TRBD1 (6 bases). Per germline, CDR1 KGHDR and CDR2 SFDVKD. Trimming cost V 3 bases and J 4 bases, with 14 bases left between them. The CDR3 runs 15 residues. The CDR3 is CATSDGEQGAYGYTF. CDR3 nucleotides: TGTGCCACCAGTGATGGGGAACAGGGCGCCTATGGCTACACCTTC.

The chain couples TRBV7-2 to TRBJ2-5; 13 bases are shared with TRBD2. This CDR3 comprises 16 residues. CDR1 and CDR2 from the germline V gene are SGHTA and FQGNSA. The trim removed 5 bases at V and 9 bases at J, leaving 12 bases unmatched. CDR3 in amino acids: CASSLLLAGGPFPQYF. The CDR3 DNA follows: TGTGCCAGCAGCCTATTACTAGCGGGGGGGCCTTTCCCCCAGTACTTC.

The chain links TRBV18 to TRBJ1-5; 7 bases agree with TRBD1. This CDR3 region has 14 residues. The germline V gene has CDR1 KGHSH and CDR2 LQKENI. V lost 4 bases and J lost 5; bases outside the gene matches: 5. CDR3 in DNA: TGTGCCAGCTCACAGGGGGCCGCGGATCAGCCCCAGCATTTT. This encodes CASSQGAADQPQHF.

This rearrangement joins TRBV24-1 to TRBJ2-7; 10 positions match TRBD1. The CDR3 extends over 14 amino acids. Germline values: CDR1 KGHDR, CDR2 SFDVKD. J lost 5 bases, V lost 5 bases, and 5 bases had no gene match. Here the CDR3 reads CATSGRTGGDEQYF. The CDR3 region has the DNA TGTGCCACCAGTGGGCGGACAGGGGGAGACGAGCAGTACTTC.